These 3 T cell receptor beta chains originate from one sample sequenced in a study of sequential checkpoint blockade in melanoma. TCRdb keeps only in-frame clones here, not all; method: immunoSEQ multiplex PCR. In the table there are 25,000 to 30,000 clones, 65% to 85% of which are singletons. As to treatment: randomized to nivolumab then ipilimumab (arm A) or the reverse (arm B). This material consisted of CD8+ T cells sorted from blood (inferred from file names), taken from a patient given nivolumab and ipilimumab in sequence. Receptors originate from a human donor with melanoma.

The chain is built from TRBV4-3 and TRBJ2-2, with D tentatively TRBD1 (5 bases). The CDR3 spans 15 residues. V dropped 0 bases and J dropped 5 bases, with 10 bases sitting between them. Germline V gene data show CDR1 as LGHNA and CDR2 as YSLEER. CDR3 nucleotide sequence: TGCGCCAGCAGCCAAGAGGGGCGAGAGACCGGGGAGCTGTTTTTT. As protein: CASSQEGRETGELFF.

The chain joins TRBV4-2 to TRBJ1-5; TRBD1 agrees at 7 bases. From germline, CDR1 is LGHNA and CDR2 YNFKEQ. J lost 5 bases, V lost 0 bases, and 4 bases had no gene match. The CDR3 is made up of 15 amino acids. The CDR3 loop reads CASSQETGIDQPQHF. CDR3 sequence (DNA): TGTGCCAGCAGCCAAGAGACAGGGATCGATCAGCCCCAGCATTTT.

The rearrangement links TRBV27 to TRBJ2-1; 10 nucleotides match TRBD2. Per germline, CDR1 MNHEY and CDR2 SMNVEV (reference sequence). The CDR3 contains 13 residues. The ends lost 5 bases at V and 8 bases at J; junction bases unmatched: 3. The CDR3 region is CASSKGLAHEQFF. The DNA for the CDR3 is TGTGCCAGCAGTAAGGGACTAGCGCATGAGCAGTTCTTC.